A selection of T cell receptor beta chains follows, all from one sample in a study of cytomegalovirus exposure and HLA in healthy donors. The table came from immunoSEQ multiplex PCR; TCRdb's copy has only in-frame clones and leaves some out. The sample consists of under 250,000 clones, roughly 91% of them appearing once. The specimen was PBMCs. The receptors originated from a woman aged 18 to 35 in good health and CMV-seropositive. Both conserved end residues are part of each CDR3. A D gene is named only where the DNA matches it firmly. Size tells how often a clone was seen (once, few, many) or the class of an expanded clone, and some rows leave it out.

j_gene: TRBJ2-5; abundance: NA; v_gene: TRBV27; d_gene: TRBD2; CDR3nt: TGTGCCAGCAGTTGGACGGGGGGGTGGGAGACCCAGTACTTC; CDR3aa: CASSWTGGWETQYF
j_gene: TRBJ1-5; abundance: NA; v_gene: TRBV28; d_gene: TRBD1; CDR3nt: TGTGCCAGCAGTTACCGGGACAGGGACTATAGCAATCAGCCCCAGCATTTT; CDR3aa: CASSYRDRDYSNQPQHF
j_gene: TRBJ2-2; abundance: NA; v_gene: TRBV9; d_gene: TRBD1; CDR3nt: TGTGCCAGCAGCGCCCGGACAGGCACGAACACCGGGGAGCTGTTTTTT; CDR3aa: CASSARTGTNTGELFF
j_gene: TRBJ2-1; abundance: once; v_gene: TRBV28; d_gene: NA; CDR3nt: TGTGCCAGCACCCAAACAACCGATGAGCAGTTCTTC; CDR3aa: CASTQTTDEQFF
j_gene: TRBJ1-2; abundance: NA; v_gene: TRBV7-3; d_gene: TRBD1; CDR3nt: TGTGCCAGCAGCTTAACACACATGGGACAGGTCCATTCGGGCTACACCTTC; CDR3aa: CASSLTHMGQVHSGYTF
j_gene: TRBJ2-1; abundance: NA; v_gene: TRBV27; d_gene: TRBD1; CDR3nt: TGTGCCAGCAGTACAGGGGTGAGGAACAATGAGCAGTTCTTC; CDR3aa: CASSTGVRNNEQFF
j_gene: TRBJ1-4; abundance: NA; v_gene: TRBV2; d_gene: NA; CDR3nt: TGTGCCAGCAGTTTCCTCGGAGGCGGTTACGAAAAACTGTTTTTT; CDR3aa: CASSFLGGGYEKLFF
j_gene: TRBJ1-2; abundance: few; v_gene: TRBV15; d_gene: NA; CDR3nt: TGTGCCACCAGCACCGACAGGCTCGATGGCTACACCTTC; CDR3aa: CATSTDRLDGYTF
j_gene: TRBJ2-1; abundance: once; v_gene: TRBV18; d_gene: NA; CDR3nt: TGTGCCAGCTCACACCTACAGGGTGAGTTGGACAATGAGCAGTTCTTC; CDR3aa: CASSHLQGELDNEQFF
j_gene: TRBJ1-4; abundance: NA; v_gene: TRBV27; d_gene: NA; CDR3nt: TGTGCCAGCAGCGTGGGGCGACTAGGTGAAAAACTGTTTTTT; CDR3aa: CASSVGRLGEKLFF
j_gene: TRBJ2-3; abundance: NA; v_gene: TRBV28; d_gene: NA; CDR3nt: TGTGCCAGCAGTGATGCCCTACGGGGCACAGATACGCAGTATTTT; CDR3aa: CASSDALRGTDTQYF
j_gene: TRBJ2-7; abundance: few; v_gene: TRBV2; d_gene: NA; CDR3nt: TGTGCCAGCAGGTCAGCCTACGAGCAGTACTTC; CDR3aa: CASRSAYEQYF
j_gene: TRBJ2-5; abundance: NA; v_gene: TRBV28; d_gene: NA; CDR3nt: TGTGCCAGCAGTTTACCCGATTCAGGGACCCAGTACTTC; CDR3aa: CASSLPDSGTQYF
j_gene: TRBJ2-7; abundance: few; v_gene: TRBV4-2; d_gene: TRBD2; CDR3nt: TGTGCCAGCAGCCCTCCTCGAGTCGGGACTAGCGGCTACGAGCAGTACTTC; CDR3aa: CASSPPRVGTSGYEQYF
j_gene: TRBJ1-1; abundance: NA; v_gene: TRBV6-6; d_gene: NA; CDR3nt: TGTGCCAGCAGTTTCACTCCAGGGGCTTTCACTGAAGCTTTCTTT; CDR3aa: CASSFTPGAFTEAFF
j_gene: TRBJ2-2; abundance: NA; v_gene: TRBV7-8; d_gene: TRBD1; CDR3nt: TGTGCCAGCAGCCTGGGACAGGGGGCTATCGGGGAGCTGTTTTTT; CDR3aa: CASSLGQGAIGELFF
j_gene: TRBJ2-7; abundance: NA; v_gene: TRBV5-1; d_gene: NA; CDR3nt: TGCGCCAGCAGCTTACGGGAGGGGGCCCCCGAGCAGTACTTC; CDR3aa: CASSLREGAPEQYF
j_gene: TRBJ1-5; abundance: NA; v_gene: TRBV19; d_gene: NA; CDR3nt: TGTGCCAGTACCTCGCAGGCTTATTGGCCCCAGCATTTT; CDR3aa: CASTSQAYWPQHF
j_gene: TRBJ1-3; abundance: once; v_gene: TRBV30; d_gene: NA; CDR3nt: TGTGCCTGGAGTGGGACAAAGAACTCTGGAAACACCATATATTTT; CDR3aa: CAWSGTKNSGNTIYF